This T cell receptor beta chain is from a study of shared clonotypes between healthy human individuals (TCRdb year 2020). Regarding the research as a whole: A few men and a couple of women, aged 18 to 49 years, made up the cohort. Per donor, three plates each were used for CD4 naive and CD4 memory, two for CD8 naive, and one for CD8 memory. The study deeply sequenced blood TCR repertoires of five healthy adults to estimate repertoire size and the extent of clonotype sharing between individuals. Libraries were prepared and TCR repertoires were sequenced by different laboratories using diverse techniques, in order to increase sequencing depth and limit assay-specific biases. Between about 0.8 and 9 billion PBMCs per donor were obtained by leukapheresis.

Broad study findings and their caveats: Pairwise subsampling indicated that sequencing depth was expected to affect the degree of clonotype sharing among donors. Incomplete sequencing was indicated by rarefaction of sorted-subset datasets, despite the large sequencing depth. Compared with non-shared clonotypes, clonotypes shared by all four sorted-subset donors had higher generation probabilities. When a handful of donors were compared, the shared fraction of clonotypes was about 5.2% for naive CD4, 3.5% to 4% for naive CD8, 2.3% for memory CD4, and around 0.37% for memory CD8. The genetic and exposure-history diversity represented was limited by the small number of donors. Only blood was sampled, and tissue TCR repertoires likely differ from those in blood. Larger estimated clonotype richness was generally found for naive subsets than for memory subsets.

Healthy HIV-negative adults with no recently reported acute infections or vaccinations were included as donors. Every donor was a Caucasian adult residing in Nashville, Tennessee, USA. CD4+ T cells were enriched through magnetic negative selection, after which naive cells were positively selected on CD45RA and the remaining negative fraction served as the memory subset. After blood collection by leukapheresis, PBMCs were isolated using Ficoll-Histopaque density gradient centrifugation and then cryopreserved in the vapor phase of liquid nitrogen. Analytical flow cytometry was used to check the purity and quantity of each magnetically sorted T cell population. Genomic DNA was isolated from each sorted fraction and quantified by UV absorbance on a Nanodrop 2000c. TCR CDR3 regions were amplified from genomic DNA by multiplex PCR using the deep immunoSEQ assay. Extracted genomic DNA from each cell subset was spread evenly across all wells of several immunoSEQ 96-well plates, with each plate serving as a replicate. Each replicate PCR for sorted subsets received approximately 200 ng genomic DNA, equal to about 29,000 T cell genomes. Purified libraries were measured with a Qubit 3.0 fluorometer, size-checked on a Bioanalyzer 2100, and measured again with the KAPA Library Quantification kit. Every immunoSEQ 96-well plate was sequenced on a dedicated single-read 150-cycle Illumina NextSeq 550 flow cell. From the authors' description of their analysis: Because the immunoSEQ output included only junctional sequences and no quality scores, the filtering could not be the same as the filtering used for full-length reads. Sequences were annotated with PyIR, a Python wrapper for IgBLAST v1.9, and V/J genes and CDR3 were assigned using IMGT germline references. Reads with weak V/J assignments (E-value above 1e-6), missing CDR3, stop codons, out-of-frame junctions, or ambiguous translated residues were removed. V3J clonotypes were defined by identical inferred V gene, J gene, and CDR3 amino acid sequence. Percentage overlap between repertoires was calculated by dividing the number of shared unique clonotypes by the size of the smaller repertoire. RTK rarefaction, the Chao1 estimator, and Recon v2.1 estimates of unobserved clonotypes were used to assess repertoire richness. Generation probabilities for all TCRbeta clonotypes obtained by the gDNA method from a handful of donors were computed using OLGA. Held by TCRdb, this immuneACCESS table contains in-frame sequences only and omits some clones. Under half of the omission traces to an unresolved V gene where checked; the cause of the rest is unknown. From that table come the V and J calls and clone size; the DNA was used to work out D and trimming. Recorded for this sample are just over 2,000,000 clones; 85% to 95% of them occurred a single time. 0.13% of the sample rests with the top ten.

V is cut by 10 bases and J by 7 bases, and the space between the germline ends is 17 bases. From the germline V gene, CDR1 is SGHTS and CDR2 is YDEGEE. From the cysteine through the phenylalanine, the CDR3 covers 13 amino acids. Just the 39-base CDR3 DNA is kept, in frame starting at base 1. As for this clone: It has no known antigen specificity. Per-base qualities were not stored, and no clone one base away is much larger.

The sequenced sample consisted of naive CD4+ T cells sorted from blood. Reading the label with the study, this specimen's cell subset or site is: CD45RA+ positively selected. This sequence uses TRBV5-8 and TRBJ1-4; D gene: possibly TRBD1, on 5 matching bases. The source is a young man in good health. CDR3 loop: CAGQRGEIEKLFF. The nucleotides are TGTGCCGGCCAACGGGGGGAAATTGAAAAACTGTTTTTT.